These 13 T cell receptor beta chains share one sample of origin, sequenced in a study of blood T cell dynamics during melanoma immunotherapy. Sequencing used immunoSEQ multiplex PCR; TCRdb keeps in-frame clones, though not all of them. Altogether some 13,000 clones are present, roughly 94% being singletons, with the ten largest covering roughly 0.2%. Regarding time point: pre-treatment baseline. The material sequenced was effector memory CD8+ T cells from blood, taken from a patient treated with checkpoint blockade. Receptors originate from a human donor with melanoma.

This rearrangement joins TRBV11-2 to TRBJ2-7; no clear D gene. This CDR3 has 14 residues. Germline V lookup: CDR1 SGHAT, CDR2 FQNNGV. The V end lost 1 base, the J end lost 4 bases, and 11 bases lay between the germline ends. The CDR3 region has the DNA TGTGCCAGCAGCTTAGGTCACCTTATTTACGAGCAGTACTTC. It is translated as CASSLGHLIYEQYF.

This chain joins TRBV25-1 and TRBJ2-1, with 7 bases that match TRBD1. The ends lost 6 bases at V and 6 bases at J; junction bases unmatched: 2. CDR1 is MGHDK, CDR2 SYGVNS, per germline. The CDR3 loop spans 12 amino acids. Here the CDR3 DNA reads TGTGCCAGCAGAGACAGGGCCAATGAGCAGTTCTTC. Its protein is CASRDRANEQFF.

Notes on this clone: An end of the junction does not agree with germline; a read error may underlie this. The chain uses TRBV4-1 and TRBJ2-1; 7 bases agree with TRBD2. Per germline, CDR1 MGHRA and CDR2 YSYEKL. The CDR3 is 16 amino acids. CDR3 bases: TGCGCCAGCAGCCAACCAGCGGGATTGACCGGCAATGTGCAGTTCTTC. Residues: CASSQPAGLTGNVQFF.

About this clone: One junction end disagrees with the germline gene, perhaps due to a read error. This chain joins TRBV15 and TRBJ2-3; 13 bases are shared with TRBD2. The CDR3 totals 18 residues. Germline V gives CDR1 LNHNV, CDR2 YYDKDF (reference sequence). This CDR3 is CATSNKPGLAGSTDTQYF. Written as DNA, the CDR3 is TGTGCCACCAGCAATAAGCCGGGACTAGCGGGGAGCACAGATACACAGTATTTT.

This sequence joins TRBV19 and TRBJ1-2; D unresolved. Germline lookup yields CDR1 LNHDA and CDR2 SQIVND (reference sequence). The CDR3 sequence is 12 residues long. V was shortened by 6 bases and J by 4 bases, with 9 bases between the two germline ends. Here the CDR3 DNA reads TGTGCCAGTAGAATCGGGGTCTATGGCTACACCTTC. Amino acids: CASRIGVYGYTF.

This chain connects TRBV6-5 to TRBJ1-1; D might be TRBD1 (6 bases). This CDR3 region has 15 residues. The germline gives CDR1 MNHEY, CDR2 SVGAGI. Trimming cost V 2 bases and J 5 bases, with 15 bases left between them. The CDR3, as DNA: TGTGCCAGCAGTTACGGCGGGGGCTTAGGGACTGAAGCTTTCTTT. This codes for CASSYGGGLGTEAFF.

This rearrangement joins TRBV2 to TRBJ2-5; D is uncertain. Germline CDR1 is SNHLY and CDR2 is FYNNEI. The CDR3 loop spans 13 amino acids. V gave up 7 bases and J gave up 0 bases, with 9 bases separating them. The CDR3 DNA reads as TGTGCCAGCATAGGCAGATACCAAGAGACCCAGTACTTC. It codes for CASIGRYQETQYF.

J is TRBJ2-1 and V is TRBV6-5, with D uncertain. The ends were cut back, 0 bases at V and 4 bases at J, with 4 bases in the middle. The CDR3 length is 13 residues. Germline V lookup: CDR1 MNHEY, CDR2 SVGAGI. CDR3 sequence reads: CASSYSRYNEQFF. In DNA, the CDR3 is TGTGCCAGCAGTTACTCGAGGTACAATGAGCAGTTCTTC.

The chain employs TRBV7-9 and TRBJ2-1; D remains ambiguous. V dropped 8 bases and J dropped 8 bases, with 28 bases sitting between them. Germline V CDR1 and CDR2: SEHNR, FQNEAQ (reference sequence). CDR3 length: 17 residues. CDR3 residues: CASRDRLSSKRQYEQFF. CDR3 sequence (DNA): TGTGCCAGCCGAGATCGTCTTAGCTCGAAAAGGCAGTATGAGCAGTTCTTC.

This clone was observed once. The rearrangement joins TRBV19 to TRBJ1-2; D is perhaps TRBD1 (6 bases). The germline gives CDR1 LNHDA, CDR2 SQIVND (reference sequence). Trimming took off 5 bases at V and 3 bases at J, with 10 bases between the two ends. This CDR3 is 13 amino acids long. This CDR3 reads CASSWGAHYGYTF. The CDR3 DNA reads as TGTGCCAGTAGTTGGGGGGCCCACTATGGCTACACCTTC.

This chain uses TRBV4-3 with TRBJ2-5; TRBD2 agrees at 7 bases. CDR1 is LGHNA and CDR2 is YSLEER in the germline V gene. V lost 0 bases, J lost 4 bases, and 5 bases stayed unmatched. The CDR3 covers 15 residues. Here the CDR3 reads CASSQEAGPSETQYF. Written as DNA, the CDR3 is TGCGCCAGCAGCCAAGAAGCGGGACCTTCAGAGACCCAGTACTTC.

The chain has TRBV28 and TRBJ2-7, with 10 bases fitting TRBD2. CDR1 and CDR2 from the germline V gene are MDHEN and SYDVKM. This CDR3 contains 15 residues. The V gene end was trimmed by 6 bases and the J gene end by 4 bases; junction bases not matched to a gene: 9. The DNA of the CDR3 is TGTGCCAGCAGACCGGGACTAGCGAAATGGTACGAGCAGTACTTC. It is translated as CASRPGLAKWYEQYF.

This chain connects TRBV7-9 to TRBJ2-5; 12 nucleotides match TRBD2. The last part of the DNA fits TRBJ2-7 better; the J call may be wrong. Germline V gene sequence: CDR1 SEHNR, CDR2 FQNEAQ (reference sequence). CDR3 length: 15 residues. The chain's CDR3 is CASSASTSGSYEQYF. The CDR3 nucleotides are TGTGCCAGCAGCGCTTCGACTAGCGGGAGCTACGAGCAGTACTTC.